Listed below are T cell receptor beta chains from one sample, sequenced in a study of blood T cell repertoires in COVID-19. Profiling relied on immunoSEQ multiplex PCR, and the TCRdb table lists in-frame clones only, not all of them. This repertoire shows approximately 230,000 clones, 85% to 90% found once; its top ten account for 15% to 18%. Sequences were obtained from PBMCs or T cells enriched from blood (not recorded which). The receptors derive from a man younger than 35 who had recovered from COVID-19. Both conserved end residues are part of each CDR3. Each record gives: clone size, J gene, V gene, D gene, CDR3 DNA, CDR3 protein. The D gene is left open where the match is weak. Not all rows give a size; the values are once, few, many and, for expanded clones, a class.

size: NA; J: TRBJ2-6; V: TRBV18; D: NA; DNA: TGTGCCAGCTCACTATACACCCCCTCTGGGGCCAACGTCCTGACTTTC; CDR3: CASSLYTPSGANVLTF
size: NA; J: TRBJ2-1; V: TRBV28; D: NA; DNA: TGTGCCAGCAGAGATACAGGGTATGGTGAGCAGTTCTTC; CDR3: CASRDTGYGEQFF
size: NA; J: TRBJ2-6; V: TRBV7-6; D: TRBD1; DNA: TGTGCCAGCAGCTTAGCACCGGGTGGAACAGGGGGCTTGGGTGGGGCCAACGTCCTGACTTTC; CDR3: CASSLAPGGTGGLGGANVLTF
size: NA; J: TRBJ2-1; V: TRBV5-1; D: TRBD1; DNA: TGCGCCAGCAGTTATGTAGGGACAGGGGGCTACAATGAGCAGTTCTTC; CDR3: CASSYVGTGGYNEQFF
size: NA; J: TRBJ2-2; V: TRBV14; D: NA; DNA: TGTGCCAGCAGCCAACGAGGGATTGCTGGGGAGCTGTTTTTT; CDR3: CASSQRGIAGELFF
size: NA; J: TRBJ1-2; V: TRBV3-1/TRBV3-2; D: NA; DNA: TGTGCCAGCAGCCAGAGTGCCACCTATGGCTACACCTTC; CDR3: CASSQSATYGYTF
size: NA; J: TRBJ2-7; V: TRBV27; D: TRBD1; DNA: TGTGCCAGCAGTTTAAAGGGACAGTCCTACGAGCAGTACTTC; CDR3: CASSLKGQSYEQYF
size: NA; J: TRBJ1-2; V: TRBV2; D: TRBD1; DNA: TGTGCCAGCAGCGTCGGACAGGTCGGTGGCTACACCTTC; CDR3: CASSVGQVGGYTF
size: NA; J: TRBJ1-1; V: TRBV2; D: TRBD1; DNA: TGTGCCAGCAGTGAGTCCGACAGGGGGTGGGTCACTGAAGCTTTCTTT; CDR3: CASSESDRGWVTEAFF
size: once; J: TRBJ2-1; V: TRBV4-1; D: TRBD2; DNA: TGCGCCAGCAGCCCTGGCGGGAGGCTCTCCTACAATGAGCAGTTCTTC; CDR3: CASSPGGRLSYNEQFF
size: NA; J: TRBJ2-5; V: TRBV5-1; D: TRBD2; DNA: TGCGCCAGCAGCCTCGGGACTAGTCGAGAGACCCAGTACTTC; CDR3: CASSLGTSRETQYF
size: NA; J: TRBJ1-1; V: TRBV7-3; D: NA; DNA: TGTGCCAGCAGCTTAACGTCCGGGGGGAGAACTGAAGCTTTCTTT; CDR3: CASSLTSGGRTEAFF
size: NA; J: TRBJ1-6; V: TRBV30; D: NA; DNA: TGTGCCTGGAGTGCATCGCCGGGGGGGCGCGCCTATAATTCACCCCTCCACTTT; CDR3: CAWSASPGGRAYNSPLHF
size: NA; J: TRBJ1-2; V: TRBV3-1/TRBV3-2; D: NA; DNA: TGTGCCAGCAGCCAAGATGGGACACTACTTTATGGCTACACCTTC; CDR3: CASSQDGTLLYGYTF
size: NA; J: TRBJ2-7; V: TRBV5-1; D: TRBD2; DNA: TGCGCCAGCAGCCCAGGGACTAGCGGGTATGACGAGCAGTACTTC; CDR3: CASSPGTSGYDEQYF
size: NA; J: TRBJ1-1; V: TRBV25-1; D: NA; DNA: TGTGCCAGCAGTGACCTCGAGGTTGGAACTGAAGCTTTCTTT; CDR3: CASSDLEVGTEAFF
size: NA; J: TRBJ1-2; V: TRBV5-8; D: NA; DNA: TGTGCCAGCAGCACCCACGGACATTGGATCTATGGCTACACCTTC; CDR3: CASSTHGHWIYGYTF
size: once; J: TRBJ2-7; V: TRBV5-1; D: TRBD1; DNA: TGCGCCAGCAGTAAGGACAGGGACGGCGAGCAGTACTTC; CDR3: CASSKDRDGEQYF
size: NA; J: TRBJ2-7; V: TRBV7-9; D: NA; DNA: TGTGCCAGCAGCGGGCCGGGGTCCTACGAGCAGTACTTC; CDR3: CASSGPGSYEQYF
size: NA; J: TRBJ1-1; V: TRBV12-3/TRBV12-4; D: NA; DNA: TGTGCCAGCAGTTTAGCGAGTAACACTGAAGCTTTCTTT; CDR3: CASSLASNTEAFF
size: NA; J: TRBJ1-1; V: TRBV19; D: TRBD1; DNA: TGTGCCAGTAGTATCCCCAGGGGGATGCACACTGAAGCTTTCTTT; CDR3: CASSIPRGMHTEAFF
size: NA; J: TRBJ1-2; V: TRBV24-1; D: TRBD1; DNA: TGTGCCACCAGTGATGGGACAGGCCTCTATGGCTACACCTTC; CDR3: CATSDGTGLYGYTF
size: NA; J: TRBJ2-7; V: TRBV24-1; D: TRBD1; DNA: TGTGCCACCAGTGATCCCACAGGGGGCAACGAGCAGTACTTC; CDR3: CATSDPTGGNEQYF
size: NA; J: TRBJ1-5; V: TRBV28; D: NA; DNA: TGTGCCAGCAGTCCACCCCAGGGATTCAGGAATCAGCCCCAGCATTTT; CDR3: CASSPPQGFRNQPQHF
size: once; J: TRBJ1-2; V: TRBV12-3/TRBV12-4; D: NA; DNA: TGTGCCAGCGAATTTACAGGCGGAAGCGGCTACACCTTC; CDR3: CASEFTGGSGYTF
size: NA; J: TRBJ1-5; V: TRBV2; D: NA; DNA: TGTGCCAGCAGTGAACAGGGTAGCAATCAGCCCCAGCATTTT; CDR3: CASSEQGSNQPQHF
size: NA; J: TRBJ2-1; V: TRBV11-3; D: NA; DNA: TGTGCCAGCAGCTCGCCGACAACGACAGACAAATTTAGCTCCTACAATGAGCAGTTCTTC; CDR3: CASSSPTTTDKFSSYNEQFF
size: NA; J: TRBJ2-5; V: TRBV24-1; D: NA; DNA: TGTGCCACCAGTGATAGGGCAGGGCAGTACCAAGAGACCCAGTACTTC; CDR3: CATSDRAGQYQETQYF
size: NA; J: TRBJ2-4; V: TRBV3-1/TRBV3-2; D: TRBD2; DNA: TGTGCCAGCAGCCAAGCGGCGGCGGGAGTTTCCAAAAACATTCAGTACTTC; CDR3: CASSQAAAGVSKNIQYF
size: few; J: TRBJ1-1; V: TRBV6-1; D: NA; DNA: TGTGCCAGCAGTGAAGTAATAGTAGGAGTGGCTTTCTTT; CDR3: CASSEVIVGVAFF
size: NA; J: TRBJ2-7; V: TRBV6-1; D: TRBD1; DNA: TGTGCCAGCAGTGAAGGAGGGGACAGGGGGCGCCCCTACGAGCAGTACTTC; CDR3: CASSEGGDRGRPYEQYF
size: NA; J: TRBJ2-7; V: TRBV7-6; D: TRBD1; DNA: TGTGCCAGCAGCTTAGCTCCGGGACAGGGCAACGAGCAGTACTTC; CDR3: CASSLAPGQGNEQYF
size: NA; J: TRBJ1-4; V: TRBV18; D: TRBD1; DNA: TGTGCCAGCTCATGGGGACAGAGGAATGAAAAACTGTTTTTT; CDR3: CASSWGQRNEKLFF
size: few; J: TRBJ1-6; V: TRBV7-6; D: NA; DNA: TGTGCCAGGGACAAGGGTAGGGATTCACCCCTCCACTTT; CDR3: CARDKGRDSPLHF
size: NA; J: TRBJ2-5; V: TRBV15; D: TRBD2; DNA: TGTGCCACCAGCAGTGCCGGGACACCCCTAGCGGGAGTCATCGACCAAGAGACCCAGTACTTC; CDR3: CATSSAGTPLAGVIDQETQYF
size: NA; J: TRBJ2-2; V: TRBV30; D: NA; DNA: TGTGCCTGGAGTGCCGGGCGGGCCGGGGAGCTGTTTTTT; CDR3: CAWSAGRAGELFF
size: NA; J: TRBJ2-7; V: TRBV7-9; D: TRBD1; DNA: TGTGCCAGCAGCTTAGAGGGGACAGGGACTGTCTCCGAGCAGTACTTC; CDR3: CASSLEGTGTVSEQYF
size: NA; J: TRBJ1-1; V: TRBV27; D: NA; DNA: TGTGCCAGCAGTCCCGGGACAACTGAAGCTTTCTTT; CDR3: CASSPGTTEAFF
size: NA; J: TRBJ2-7; V: TRBV7-9; D: NA; DNA: TGTGCCAGCAGCCCCCGGACTGAAATTACCTACGAGCAGTACTTC; CDR3: CASSPRTEITYEQYF
size: once; J: TRBJ1-2; V: TRBV14; D: TRBD1; DNA: TGTGCCAGCAGCCAAGTAGGGGGCGCGGGCTATGGCTACACCTTC; CDR3: CASSQVGGAGYGYTF
size: NA; J: TRBJ2-5; V: TRBV5-1; D: NA; DNA: TGCGCCAGCAGCTTGCTCTGGGCTACACCTCAAGAGACCCAGTACTTC; CDR3: CASSLLWATPQETQYF
size: once; J: TRBJ1-2; V: TRBV25-1; D: NA; DNA: TGTGCCACCGCACGTCGGGGGGGAGGCTACACCTTC; CDR3: CATARRGGGYTF
size: NA; J: TRBJ2-1; V: TRBV7-9; D: NA; DNA: TGTGCCAGCAGTCCGGACATTTACAATGAGCAGTTCTTC; CDR3: CASSPDIYNEQFF
size: NA; J: TRBJ1-3; V: TRBV11-2; D: NA; DNA: TGTGCCAGCAGCCGCCCCGGGGTGCACGGAAACACCATATATTTT; CDR3: CASSRPGVHGNTIYF
size: NA; J: TRBJ1-4; V: TRBV6-5; D: TRBD1; DNA: TGTGCCAGCAGAAGGGACAGGGTTTCAAAACTGTTTTTT; CDR3: CASRRDRVSKLFF
size: NA; J: TRBJ1-2; V: TRBV7-8; D: NA; DNA: TGTGCCAGCAGCTTGGGGGGAGGCTACACCTTC; CDR3: CASSLGGGYTF
size: NA; J: TRBJ2-6; V: TRBV5-4; D: TRBD2; DNA: TGTGCCAGCAGCTGGGGGGGAGCTGGGGCCAACGTCCTGACTTTC; CDR3: CASSWGGAGANVLTF
size: once; J: TRBJ1-4; V: TRBV5-1; D: TRBD1; DNA: TGCGCCAGCAGCTTTACAGGGGATCGGGAAAAACTGTTTTTT; CDR3: CASSFTGDREKLFF
size: NA; J: TRBJ2-3; V: TRBV4-1; D: TRBD2; DNA: TGCGCCAGCAGCCACCTTTTCCGACTAGCGGGGAGCACAGATACGCAGTATTTT; CDR3: CASSHLFRLAGSTDTQYF
size: NA; J: TRBJ2-7; V: TRBV27; D: NA; DNA: TGTGCCAGCAGTTTGTCAGGCCCAACCTACGAGCAGTACTTC; CDR3: CASSLSGPTYEQYF
size: NA; J: TRBJ1-3; V: TRBV5-1; D: TRBD1; DNA: TGCGCCAGCAGCATCGCCTCGGACAGGGAGCAAAACACCATATATTTT; CDR3: CASSIASDREQNTIYF
size: NA; J: TRBJ1-5; V: TRBV3-1/TRBV3-2; D: NA; DNA: TGTGCCAGCAGCCAAAAAAAGAGGCCGATTAGCAATCAGCCCCAGCATTTT; CDR3: CASSQKKRPISNQPQHF
size: NA; J: TRBJ2-5; V: TRBV5-1; D: NA; DNA: TGCGCCAGCTGCCGATGGGGGGGCGGAGAGACCCAGTACTTC; CDR3: CASCRWGGGETQYF
size: NA; J: TRBJ2-2; V: TRBV27; D: TRBD1; DNA: TGTGCCAGCAGTTTATTAGGGACAGGTACCGGGGAGCTGTTTTTT; CDR3: CASSLLGTGTGELFF
size: NA; J: TRBJ2-2; V: TRBV5-1; D: TRBD1; DNA: TGCGCCAGCAGCTTCAGGGGGAATCTAAGAGGGCTGAACACCGGGGAGCTGTTTTTT; CDR3: CASSFRGNLRGLNTGELFF
size: NA; J: TRBJ1-3; V: TRBV16; D: NA; DNA: TGTGCCAGCAGCCCTCTCGGTCGCGGCGGAGGCTCTGGAAACACCATATATTTT; CDR3: CASSPLGRGGGSGNTIYF
size: NA; J: TRBJ2-7; V: TRBV7-8; D: TRBD2; DNA: TGTGCCAGCAGCTTCAGCGGGAGAGGGATCTACGAGCAGTACTTC; CDR3: CASSFSGRGIYEQYF